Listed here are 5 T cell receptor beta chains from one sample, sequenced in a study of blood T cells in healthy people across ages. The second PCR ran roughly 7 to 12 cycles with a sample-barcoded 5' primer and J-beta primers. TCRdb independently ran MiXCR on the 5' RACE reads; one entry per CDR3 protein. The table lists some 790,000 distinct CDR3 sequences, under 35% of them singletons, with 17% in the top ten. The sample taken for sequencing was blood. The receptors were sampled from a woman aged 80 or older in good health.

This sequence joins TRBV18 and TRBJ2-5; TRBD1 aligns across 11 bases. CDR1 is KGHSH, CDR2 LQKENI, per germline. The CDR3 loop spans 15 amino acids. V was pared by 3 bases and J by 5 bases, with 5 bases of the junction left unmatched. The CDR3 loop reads CASSPGQGAAETQYF. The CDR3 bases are TGTGCCAGCTCACCCGGACAGGGGGCGGCGGAGACCCAGTACTTC.

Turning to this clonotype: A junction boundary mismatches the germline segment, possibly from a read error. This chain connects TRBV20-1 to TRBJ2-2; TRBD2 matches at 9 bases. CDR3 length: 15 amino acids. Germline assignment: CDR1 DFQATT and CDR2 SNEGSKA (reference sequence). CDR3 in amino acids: CSARDKSGGTGELFF. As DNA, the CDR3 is TGTAGTGCTAGAGATAAAAGCGGGGGGACCGGGGAGCTGTTTTTT.

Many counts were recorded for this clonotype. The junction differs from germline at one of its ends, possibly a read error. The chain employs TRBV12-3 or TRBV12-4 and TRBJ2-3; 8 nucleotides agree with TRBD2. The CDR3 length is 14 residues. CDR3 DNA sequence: TGTGCCAGCAGTCATCGGGAGGGAGCAGATATGCAGTATTTT. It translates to CASSHREGADMQYF.

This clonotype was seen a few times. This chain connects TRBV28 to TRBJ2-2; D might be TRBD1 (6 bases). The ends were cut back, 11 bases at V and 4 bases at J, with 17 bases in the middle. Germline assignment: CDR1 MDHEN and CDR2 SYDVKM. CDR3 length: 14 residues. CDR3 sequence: CAGKTGSGTGELFF. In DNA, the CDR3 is TGTGCCGGAAAAACAGGGTCGGGCACCGGGGAGCTGTTTTTT.

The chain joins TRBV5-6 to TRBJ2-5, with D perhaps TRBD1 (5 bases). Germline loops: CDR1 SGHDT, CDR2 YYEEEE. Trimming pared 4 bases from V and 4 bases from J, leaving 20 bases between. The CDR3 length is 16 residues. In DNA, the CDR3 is TGTGCCAGCAGCGGAATACGGAAGGGGAAGGCAGAGACCCAGTACTTC. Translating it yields CASSGIRKGKAETQYF.